This TCR beta chain stems from a study of response to subunit inactivated influenza vaccine (dated by TCRdb to between 2018 and 2020). Background for the entire study: Deep quantitative profiling of the T cell receptor repertoire was used in the study to follow responses to a trivalent subunit inactivated influenza vaccine. The full study reports these points: It was suggested by the authors that each seasonal influenza vaccination may recruit only a limited number of new T cells.

From cysteine to phenylalanine, the CDR3 is 14 amino acids long. Kept here is only the CDR3 DNA, which spans 42 bases and is read in frame from base 1. Via the germline V gene (reference sequence), CDR1 is DFQATT and CDR2 SNEGSKA. Trimming costs V 6 bases and J 2 bases, and their ends lie 14 bases apart. Library method: RT-PCR. Data came from an Illumina HiSeq 2500. TCRdb trimmed the raw reads at Q25, called clones with MiXCR and kept productive beta chains. CDR3 protein sequences are deduplicated, and each keeps its most common genes and DNA. The sample yields 200,000 to 300,000 distinct CDR3 sequences; 9% to 15% were counted once. The leading ten clones occupy about 8% of the sample. With respect to this clonotype: The antigen it recognizes is unknown. Base qualities were left out, and no much larger clone turns up one base away.

Specimen: non-naive T cells sorted from PBMCs, collected roughly 2 weeks before vaccination. The cell subset or site label corresponds to: memory T cell fraction. This clonotype was obtained from a man aged 45 to 65 who received an inactivated influenza vaccine. Donor details come from another sample of the same person, matched by shared clones. This receptor chain uses TRBV20-1 and TRBJ1-3; the D gene cannot be resolved reliably. This receptor carries the CDR3 CSATISAAGNTIYF. The DNA reads TGCAGTGCCACCATCAGCGCGGCTGGAAACACCATATATTTT.